This TCR beta chain was identified in a study of blood T cell repertoires in COVID-19. Measured with immunoSEQ multiplex PCR; TCRdb has only the in-frame clones, and not every one. The sample includes 99,000 or so clones, 88% of them seen just once. V dropped 8 bases and J dropped 2; count of bases not matched to a gene: 3. The CDR3 runs 13 residues. The germline gives CDR1 WNHNN, CDR2 SYGVQD (reference sequence). The receptor was isolated from a man between 50 and 59 years old with COVID-19, enrolled during active disease. Sequenced input: peripheral blood. This rearrangement joins TRBV10-1 to TRBJ2-7, with 10 bases fitting TRBD1. CDR3 region: CASPGTGAYEQYF. CDR3 in DNA: TGCGCCAGCCCTGGGACAGGGGCCTACGAGCAGTACTTC.